Described below is a single TCR beta chain sequence and its context. Its matching antigen is unknown. The same CDR3 also results from other DNA sequences found in this sample. The time point: week 11, during vaccination. It was 300 ug of mutant IDH1 20-mer peptide that made up each vaccine dose, given with topical imiquimod. Tumors from donors were new WHO grade 3 or 4 IDH1-mutant astrocytomas with ATRX loss. The data stem from a study of a mutant IDH1 vaccine in newly diagnosed glioma. Study information: At weeks 1, 3, 5, 7, 11, 15, 19 and 23, patients received a vaccination, eight in all. Males made up about 60% and females about 40% of treated patients, whose mean age was approximately 43 years. Patients were pretreated with radiotherapy, temozolomide, or both, mostly both.

Sequenced by immunoSEQ multiplex PCR; TCRdb stores in-frame clones only, minus some. Of 95,000 to 120,000 clones in the sample, roughly 88% are singletons; the top ten hold roughly 0.62%. Sequenced material: PBMCs, taken from a glioma patient whose treatment included an IDH1 peptide vaccine. The receptor comes from a woman between 50 and 59 years old with glioma.

The DNA of the CDR3 is TGTGCCAGCAGAGTCCCCTCTTTGACCCTCCACTTT. This translates into CASRVPSLTLHF. The chain carries TRBV6-1 and TRBJ1-6; D is unclear. The ends were cut back, 6 bases at V and 14 bases at J, with 14 bases in the middle. The CDR3 is 12 residues long. Germline assignment: CDR1 MNHNS and CDR2 SASEGT.